Following are 4 T cell receptor beta chains from one sample sequenced in a study of T-cell memory formation after mild COVID-19. From the 5' RACE reads, TCRdb called clonotypes with MiXCR, one entry per CDR3 protein. The sample yields hundreds of thousands of distinct CDR3 sequences, 18% seen once. Sequenced material: PBMCs or a T cell subset sorted from them (not recorded which). The receptors stem from an adult woman who had mild COVID-19 (a few samples of this study predate the infection). Cell type and time point are not known.

This clonotype turned up a few times. The chain employs TRBV7-9 and TRBJ1-1; a possible D gene is TRBD1 (5 bases). Germline V lookup: CDR1 SEHNR, CDR2 FQNEAQ (reference sequence). Trimming cost V 3 bases and J 1 base, with 9 bases left between them. The CDR3 covers 14 residues. DNA of the CDR3: TGTGCCAGCAGCTTTGGGGGGACGAACACTGAAGCTTTCTTT. Translated, it gives CASSFGGTNTEAFF.

This clonotype was found a few times. V and J are TRBV5-5 and TRBJ1-1, with a possible D match to TRBD1 (5 bases). CDR3 length: 15 amino acids. Between the trimmed V and J ends, which lost 4 bases and 2 bases, there was a span of 15 bases. CDR1 is SGHKS, CDR2 YYEKEE, per germline (reference sequence). The CDR3 coding sequence is TGTGCCAGCAGCCCCCCGACAGCGATAAACACTGAAGCTTTCTTT. It is translated as CASSPPTAINTEAFF.

This clonotype came up a few times. The chain is built from TRBV27 and TRBJ2-5; 8 nucleotides agree with TRBD1. Germline CDR1 reads MNHEY; CDR2 reads SMNVEV (reference sequence). The CDR3 spans 17 residues. Trimming cost V 4 bases and J 2 bases; bases outside gene matches: 12. DNA of the CDR3: TGTGCCAGCAGTTCCTCCGACAGGGGATGGACACAAGAGACCCAGTACTTC. Protein sequence: CASSSSDRGWTQETQYF.

The chain links TRBV18 to TRBJ2-5; 9 bases align to TRBD2. Germline assignment: CDR1 KGHSH and CDR2 LQKENI. The V gene end was trimmed by 2 bases and the J gene end by 7 bases; junction bases not matched to a gene: 14. The CDR3 has 17 residues. The DNA of the CDR3 is TGTGCCAGCTCACCAATTGTGAGCGGGAGGAGGGGAGCGACCCAGTACTTC. Its translation is CASSPIVSGRRGATQYF.